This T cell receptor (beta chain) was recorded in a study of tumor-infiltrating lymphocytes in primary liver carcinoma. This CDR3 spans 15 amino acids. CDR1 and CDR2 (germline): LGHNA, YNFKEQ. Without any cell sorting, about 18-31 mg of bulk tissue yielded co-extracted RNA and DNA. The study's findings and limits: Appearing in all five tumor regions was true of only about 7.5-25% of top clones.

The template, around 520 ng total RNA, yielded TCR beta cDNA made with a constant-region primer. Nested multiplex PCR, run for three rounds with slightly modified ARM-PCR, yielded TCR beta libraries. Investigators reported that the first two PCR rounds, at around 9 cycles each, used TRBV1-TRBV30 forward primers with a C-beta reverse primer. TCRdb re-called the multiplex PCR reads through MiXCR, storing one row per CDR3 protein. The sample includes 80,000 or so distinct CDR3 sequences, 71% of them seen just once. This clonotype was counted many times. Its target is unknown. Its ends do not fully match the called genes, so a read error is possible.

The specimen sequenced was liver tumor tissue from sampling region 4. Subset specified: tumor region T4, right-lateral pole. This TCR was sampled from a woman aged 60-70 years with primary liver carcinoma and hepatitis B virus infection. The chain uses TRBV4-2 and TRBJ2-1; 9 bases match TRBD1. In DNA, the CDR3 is TGTGCCAGCGGCCAAACCGGGACAGGGTACAATGAGCAGTTCTTC. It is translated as CASGQTGTGYNEQFF.